The 2 T cell receptor beta chains presented below share a single source sample, sequenced in a study of blood T cell repertoires in COVID-19 (dated by TCRdb to 2018 to 2020). The library relied on the immunoSEQ multiplex PCR assay. In TCRdb, the immuneACCESS table is reduced to in-frame sequences with V and J assigned. These tables do not hold every clone; where another copy was compared, an unresolved V gene accounts for under half, and the others remain unexplained. In this sample the table shows some 97,000 clones, less than 95% of which occur a single time. The ten largest clones represent roughly 5% of the sample. The specimen sequenced was peripheral blood. Receptor source: a man in his forties or fifties with acute or convalescent COVID-19.

The V and J genes are TRBV6-1 and TRBJ2-3, with 10 nucleotides matching TRBD2. The CDR3 totals 14 residues. CDR1 is MNHNS and CDR2 is SASEGT in the germline V gene. The junction had 1 base not matched to a gene; V was cut back by 1 base and J by 6 bases. The CDR3 sequence: CASSEVAGGDTQYF. The CDR3, as DNA: TGTGCCAGCAGTGAAGTAGCGGGAGGTGATACGCAGTATTTT.

The chain employs TRBV11-3 and TRBJ1-4, with TRBD1 matching 8 bases. There are 17 residues in the CDR3. Trimming at V came to 4 bases and at J to 0 bases, leaving 7 bases not matched to a gene. The germline V gene encodes CDR1 SGHNT and CDR2 YENEEA. In DNA form, the CDR3 reads TGTGCCAGCAGCTGGACGACAGGGGCCGCAACTAATGAAAAACTGTTTTTT. This sequence encodes CASSWTTGAATNEKLFF.